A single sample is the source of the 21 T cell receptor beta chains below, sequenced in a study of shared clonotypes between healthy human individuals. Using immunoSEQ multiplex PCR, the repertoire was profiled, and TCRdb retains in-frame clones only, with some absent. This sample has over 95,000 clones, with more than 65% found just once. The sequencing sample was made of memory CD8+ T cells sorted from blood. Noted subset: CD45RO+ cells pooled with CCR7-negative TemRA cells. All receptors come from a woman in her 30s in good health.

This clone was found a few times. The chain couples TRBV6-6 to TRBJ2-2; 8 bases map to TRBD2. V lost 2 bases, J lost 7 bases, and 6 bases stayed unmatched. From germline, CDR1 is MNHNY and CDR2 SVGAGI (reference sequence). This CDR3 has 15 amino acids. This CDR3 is CASSYPGGPDGELFF. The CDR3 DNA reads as TGTGCCAGCAGTTACCCGGGAGGGCCAGACGGGGAGCTGTTTTTT.

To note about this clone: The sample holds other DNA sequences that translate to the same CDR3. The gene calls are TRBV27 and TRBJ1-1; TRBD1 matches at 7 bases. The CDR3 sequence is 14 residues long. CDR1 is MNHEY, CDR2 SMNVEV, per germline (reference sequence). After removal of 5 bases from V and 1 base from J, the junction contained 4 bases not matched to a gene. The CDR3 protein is CASSPGTANTEAFF. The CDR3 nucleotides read TGTGCCAGCAGTCCGGGGACAGCGAACACTGAAGCTTTCTTT.

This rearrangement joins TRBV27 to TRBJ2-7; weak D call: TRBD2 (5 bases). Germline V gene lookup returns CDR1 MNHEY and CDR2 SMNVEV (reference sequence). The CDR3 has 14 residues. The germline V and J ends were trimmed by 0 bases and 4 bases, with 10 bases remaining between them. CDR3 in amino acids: CASSLSARAYEQYF. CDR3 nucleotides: TGTGCCAGCAGTTTATCCGCGCGGGCGTACGAGCAGTACTTC.

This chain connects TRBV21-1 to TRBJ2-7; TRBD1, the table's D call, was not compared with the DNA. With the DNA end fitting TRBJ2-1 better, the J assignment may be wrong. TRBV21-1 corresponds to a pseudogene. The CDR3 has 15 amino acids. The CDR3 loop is CASSKPGQNYNEQFF. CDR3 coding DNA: TGTGCCAGCAGCAAACCGGGACAAAACTACAATGAGCAGTTCTTC.

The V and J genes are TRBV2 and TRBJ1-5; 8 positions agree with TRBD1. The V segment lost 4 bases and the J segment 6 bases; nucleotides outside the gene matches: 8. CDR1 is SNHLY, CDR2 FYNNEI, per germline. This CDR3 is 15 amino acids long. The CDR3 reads CASSGEGQGLQPQHF. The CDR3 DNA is TGTGCCAGCAGTGGGGAAGGACAGGGCCTTCAGCCCCAGCATTTT.

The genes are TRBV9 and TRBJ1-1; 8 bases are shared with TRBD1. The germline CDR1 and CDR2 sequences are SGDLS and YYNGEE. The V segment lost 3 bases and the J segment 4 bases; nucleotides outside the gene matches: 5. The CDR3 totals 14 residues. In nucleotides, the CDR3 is TGTGCCAGCAGCGCACCAACAGGGGGCACTGAAGCTTTCTTT. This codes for CASSAPTGGTEAFF.

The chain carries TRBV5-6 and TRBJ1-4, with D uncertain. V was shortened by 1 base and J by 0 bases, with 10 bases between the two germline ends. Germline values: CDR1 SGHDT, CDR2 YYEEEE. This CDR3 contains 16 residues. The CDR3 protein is CASSLSVTTTNEKLFF. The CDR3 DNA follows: TGTGCCAGCAGCTTGAGTGTGACCACAACTAATGAAAAACTGTTTTTT.

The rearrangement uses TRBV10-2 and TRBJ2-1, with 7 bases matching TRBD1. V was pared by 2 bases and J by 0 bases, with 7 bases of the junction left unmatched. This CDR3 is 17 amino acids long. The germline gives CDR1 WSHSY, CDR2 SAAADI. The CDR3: CASSEPQQGISYNEQFF. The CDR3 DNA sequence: TGCGCCAGCAGTGAGCCCCAACAGGGGATCTCCTACAATGAGCAGTTCTTC.

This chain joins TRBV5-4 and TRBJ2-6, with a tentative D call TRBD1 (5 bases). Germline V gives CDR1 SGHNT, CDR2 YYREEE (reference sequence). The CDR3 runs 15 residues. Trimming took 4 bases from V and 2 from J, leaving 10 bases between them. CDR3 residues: CASSLVGAGANVLTF. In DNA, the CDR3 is TGTGCCAGCAGCCTGGTAGGGGCTGGGGCCAACGTCCTGACTTTC.

The CDR3 loop is CASSLDPGVPYEQYF. DNA of the CDR3: TGTGCCAGCAGTTTAGATCCGGGAGTACCCTACGAGCAGTACTTC. The V gene is TRBV27, the J gene TRBJ2-7; perhaps TRBD2 as D (6 bases). Germline lookup yields CDR1 MNHEY and CDR2 SMNVEV (reference sequence). This CDR3 is built from 15 residues. Trimming removed 2 bases from V and 2 bases from J, with 13 bases in between.

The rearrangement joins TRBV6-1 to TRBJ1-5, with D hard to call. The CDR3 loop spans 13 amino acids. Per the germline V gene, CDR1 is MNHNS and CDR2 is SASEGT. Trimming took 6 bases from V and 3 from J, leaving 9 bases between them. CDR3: CASREGPNQPQHF. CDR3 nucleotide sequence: TGTGCCAGCAGGGAGGGTCCCAATCAGCCCCAGCATTTT.

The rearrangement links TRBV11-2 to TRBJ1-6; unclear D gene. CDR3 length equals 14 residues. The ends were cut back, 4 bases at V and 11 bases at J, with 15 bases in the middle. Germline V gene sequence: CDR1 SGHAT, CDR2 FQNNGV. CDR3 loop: CASSSPGFLPPLHF. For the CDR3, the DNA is TGTGCCAGCAGCTCCCCGGGGTTTCTGCCACCCCTCCACTTT.

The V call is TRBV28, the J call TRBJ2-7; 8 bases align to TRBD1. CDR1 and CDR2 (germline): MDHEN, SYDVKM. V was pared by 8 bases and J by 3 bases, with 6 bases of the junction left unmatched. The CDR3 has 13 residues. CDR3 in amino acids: CASGRGQGYEQYF. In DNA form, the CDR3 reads TGTGCCAGCGGGCGAGGACAGGGCTACGAGCAGTACTTC.

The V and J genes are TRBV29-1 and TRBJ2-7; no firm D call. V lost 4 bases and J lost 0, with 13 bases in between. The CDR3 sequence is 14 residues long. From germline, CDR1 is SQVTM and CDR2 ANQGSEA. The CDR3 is CSVVGPTLSYEQYF. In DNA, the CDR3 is TGCAGCGTTGTCGGACCGACCCTCTCCTACGAGCAGTACTTC.

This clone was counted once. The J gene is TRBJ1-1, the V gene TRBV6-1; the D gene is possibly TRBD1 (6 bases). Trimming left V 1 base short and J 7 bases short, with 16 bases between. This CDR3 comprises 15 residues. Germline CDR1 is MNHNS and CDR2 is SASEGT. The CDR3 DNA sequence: TGTGCCAGCAGTGAAGTTAGGGCCAGGGGAATTGAAGCTTTCTTT. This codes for CASSEVRARGIEAFF.

CDR3 residues: CASSLTPDTEAFF. CDR3 in DNA: TGTGCCAGCAGTTTGACCCCTGACACTGAAGCTTTCTTT. The V and J genes are TRBV28 and TRBJ1-1; no clear D. V lost 3 bases and J 3 bases, leaving 8 bases between the germline ends. CDR1 and CDR2 from the germline V gene are MDHEN and SYDVKM. CDR3 size: 13 residues.

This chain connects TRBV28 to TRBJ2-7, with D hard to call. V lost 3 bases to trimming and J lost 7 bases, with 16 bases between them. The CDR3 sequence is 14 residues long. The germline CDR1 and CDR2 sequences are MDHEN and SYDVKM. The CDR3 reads CASSLKGPAREQYF. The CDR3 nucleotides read TGTGCCAGCAGTTTGAAAGGGCCCGCGCGGGAGCAGTACTTC.

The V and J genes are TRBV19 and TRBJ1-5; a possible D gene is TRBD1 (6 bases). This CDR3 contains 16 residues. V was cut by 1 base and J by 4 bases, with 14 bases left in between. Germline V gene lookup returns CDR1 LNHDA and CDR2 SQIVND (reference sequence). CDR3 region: CASSIGGQVINQPQHF. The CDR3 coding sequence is TGTGCCAGTAGTATAGGGGGGCAGGTGATTAATCAGCCCCAGCATTTT.

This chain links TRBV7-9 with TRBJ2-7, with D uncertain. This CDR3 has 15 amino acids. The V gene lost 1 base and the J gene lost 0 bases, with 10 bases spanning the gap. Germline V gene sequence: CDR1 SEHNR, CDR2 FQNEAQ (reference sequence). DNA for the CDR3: TGTGCCAGCAGCTTAGTCAGCCCCGGCTCCTACGAGCAGTACTTC. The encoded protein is CASSLVSPGSYEQYF.

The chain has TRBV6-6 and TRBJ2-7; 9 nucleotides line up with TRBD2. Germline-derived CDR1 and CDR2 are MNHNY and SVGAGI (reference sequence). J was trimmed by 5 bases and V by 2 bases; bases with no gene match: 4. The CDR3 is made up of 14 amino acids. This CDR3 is CASSYGREGHEQYF. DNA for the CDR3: TGTGCCAGCAGTTACGGGCGGGAGGGCCACGAGCAGTACTTC.

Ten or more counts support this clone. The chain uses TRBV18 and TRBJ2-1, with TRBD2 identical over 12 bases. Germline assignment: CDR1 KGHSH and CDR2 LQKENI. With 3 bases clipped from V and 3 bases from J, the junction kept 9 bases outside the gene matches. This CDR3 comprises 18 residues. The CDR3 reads CASSPFGLAGHFYNEQFF. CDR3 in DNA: TGTGCCAGCTCACCTTTCGGACTAGCGGGACACTTCTACAATGAGCAGTTCTTC.